Sequencing of this T cell receptor (beta chain) was carried out in a study of T-cell memory formation after mild COVID-19. Study results and caveats: The SARS-CoV-2 specificity of second-wave clones reaching peak at day 37 remained unverified. Largely, contracting CD4+ clones fell within CM and EM, and contracting CD8+ clones within EMRA.

Amplification by 5'RACE using constant-segment primers produced TCR alpha and TCR beta cDNA libraries that carried sample barcodes and UMIs. TCRdb ran MiXCR on the 5' RACE reads and lists one entry per CDR3 protein. The sample has about 400,000 distinct CDR3 sequences, under 15% seen once. This clonotype was seen a handful of times. The antigen is undetermined. The germline V gene encodes CDR1 MGHRA and CDR2 YSYEKL. V lost 0 bases and J 3 bases, leaving 10 bases between the germline ends. The CDR3 runs 15 residues. The TCR comes from a young man who had mild COVID-19 (a few samples of this study predate the infection). Cell type and time point are not known. The chain joins TRBV4-1 to TRBJ2-3; D remains ambiguous. The sample consisted of PBMCs or a T cell subset sorted from them (not recorded which). The CDR3 sequence: CASSQENPRTDTQYF. CDR3 DNA: TGCGCCAGCAGCCAAGAAAATCCGAGGACAGATACGCAGTATTTT.